This TCR beta chain was identified in a study of siplizumab effects on memory and regulatory T cells. Study observations and caveats: Siplizumab cultures yielded proliferating Tregs whose suppressive function was not confirmed. Among mappable alloreactive CD4+ clones, the Treg-derived fraction averaged roughly 70% with siplizumab versus under 30% in controls. Memory cells seemed less diverse than naive T cells, which also seemed major contributors to the alloresponse.

Repertoires were generated with immunoSEQ multiplex PCR, while TCRdb's copy carries only in-frame clones and drops some. The table lists about 100,000 clones, 85% to 95% of them singletons. In the case of this clone: Its cognate antigen is unknown.

The specimen sequenced was non-Treg CD4+ T cells sorted from blood. The receptor comes from a human donor in good health.

In DNA form, the CDR3 reads TGTGCCATCAGTGTGACCCAAAGAAACGACAATGAGCAGTTCTTC. It translates to CAISVTQRNDNEQFF. This chain joins TRBV10-3 and TRBJ2-1; no definite D call. Germline values: CDR1 ENHRY, CDR2 SYGVKD. The V gene lost 4 bases and the J gene lost 5 bases, with 15 bases spanning the gap. The CDR3 has 15 residues.